Each of the 27 T cell receptor beta chains below was sequenced from the same sample in a study of human T cells and chemical hapten exposure. MiXCR, applied by TCRdb to the RACE reads, yields one record per CDR3 protein. In the table there are about 98,000 distinct CDR3 sequences, 10% to 14% of which are singletons. Time point meaning: pre-sensitization, week 0. Treatment here: therapeutic diphenylcyclopropenone sensitization with weekly scalp DPC. This material consisted of whole blood, taken in connection with sensitization to the hapten diphenylcyclopropenone (DPC). These TCRs come from a woman aged 60-75 years with alopecia areata. Some clones in this sample may be carry-over from other donors' samples.

This clonotype was counted ten times or more. This rearrangement joins TRBV21-1 to TRBJ1-5; TRBD1 is the table's D call and was not checked against the DNA. TRBV21-1 counts as a pseudogene. The CDR3 contains 15 residues. The DNA for the CDR3 is TGTGCCAGCCGGACAGGAATTTATAGCAATCAGCCCCAGCATTTT. It translates to CASRTGIYSNQPQHF.

This clonotype was counted only a few times. The gene calls are TRBV6-6 and TRBJ2-5, with a possible D match to TRBD1 (7 bases). This CDR3 has 15 residues. Germline-derived CDR1 and CDR2 are MNHNY and SVGAGI (reference sequence). Trimming shortened V by 2 bases and J by 5 bases, and 15 bases separated the two germline ends. CDR3 sequence reads: CASSYAGGSGETQYF. In nucleotides, the CDR3 is TGTGCCAGCAGTTACGCAGGGGGGAGCGGTGAGACCCAGTACTTC.

This clonotype was observed at least ten times. V usage is TRBV7-6 and J usage is TRBJ2-7; 7 nucleotides agree with TRBD1. The V gene end was trimmed by 1 base and the J gene end by 7 bases; junction bases not matched to a gene: 4. This CDR3 contains 13 residues. In germline, CDR1 is SGHVS, CDR2 FNYEAQ. CDR3 nucleotides: TGTGCCAGCAGCTTAGACAGGGGCGGAGAGCAGTACTTC. This gives the protein CASSLDRGGEQYF. Drawing the rest from reference TRBV7-6 and TRBJ2-7, the complete variable domain is GAGVSQSPRYKVTKRGQDVALRCDPISGHVSLYWYRQALGQGPEFLTYFNYEAQQDKSGLPNDRFSAERPEGSISTLTIQRTEQRDSAMYRCASSLDRGGEQYFGPGTRLTVT.

CDR3: CASRPWSRDSEGAFF. The CDR3 DNA sequence: TGTGCCAGCAGACCGTGGTCTAGGGACTCGGAGGGCGCTTTCTTT. V gene TRBV28 combines with J gene TRBJ1-1; tentative D call: TRBD1 (5 bases). Germline lookup yields CDR1 MDHEN and CDR2 SYDVKM. This CDR3 spans 15 amino acids. V lost 6 bases and J 11 bases, leaving 25 bases between the germline ends.

Turning to this clonotype: A read error may produce the germline difference seen at one junction end. This rearrangement joins TRBV5-1 to TRBJ2-1; either TRBD1 or TRBD2 may fit D (6 bases each). The CDR3 extends over 14 amino acids. The germline V gene has CDR1 SGHRS and CDR2 YFSETQ. The CDR3 loop reads CASRLGGAGNEQFF. DNA for the CDR3: TGCGCCAGCAGATTGGGGGGCGCTGGTAATGAGCAGTTCTTC.

This chain uses TRBV18 with TRBJ1-2; 11 bases align to TRBD1. The V gene end was trimmed by 1 base and the J gene end by 1 base; junction bases not matched to a gene: 5. The CDR3 extends over 17 amino acids. From germline, CDR1 is KGHSH and CDR2 LQKENI. The CDR3 DNA sequence: TGTGCCAGCTCACCACGGGACAGGGGGAGTGGTAACTATGGCTACACCTTC. Its protein is CASSPRDRGSGNYGYTF.

The rearrangement links TRBV19 to TRBJ1-5; D is perhaps TRBD1 (6 bases). The V and J ends lost 4 bases and 2 bases respectively, with 12 bases between them. The CDR3 contains 15 residues. Germline V gene lookup returns CDR1 LNHDA and CDR2 SQIVND (reference sequence). CDR3 sequence reads: CASSSDRFGNQPQHF. The CDR3, as DNA: TGTGCCAGTAGTAGCGACAGGTTCGGCAATCAGCCCCAGCATTTT.

This clonotype was seen at least ten times. The V call is TRBV20-1, the J call TRBJ2-7; D gene ambiguous. CDR1 is DFQATT and CDR2 is SNEGSKA in the germline V gene (reference sequence). The CDR3 contains 11 residues. The V end was cut by 3 bases, the J end by 5 bases, with 8 bases between. CDR3 loop: CSASSQNEQYF. As DNA, the CDR3 is TGCAGTGCTAGTAGTCAGAACGAGCAGTACTTC.

Ten or more counts support this clonotype. J is TRBJ1-1 and V is TRBV6-5; D uncertain. The CDR3 is 12 amino acids. Looked up from germline, CDR1 is MNHEY and CDR2 is SVGAGI. V was clipped by 2 bases and J by 10 bases, with 11 bases between them. CDR3 loop: CASSYPRGIAFF. In DNA, the CDR3 is TGTGCCAGCAGTTACCCTCGGGGAATAGCTTTCTTT.

The chain recombines TRBV7-8 with TRBJ2-5; 14 bases agree with TRBD2. The CDR3 is 16 residues long. V was pared by 5 bases and J by 3 bases, with 5 bases of the junction left unmatched. Germline V gene data show CDR1 as SGHVS and CDR2 as FQNEAQ. The CDR3 reads CASSRLGLAGEETQYF. The DNA of the CDR3 is TGTGCCAGCAGCCGATTGGGACTAGCGGGGGAAGAGACCCAGTACTTC. Full variable domain (rest looked up from reference TRBV7-8 and TRBJ2-5): GAGVSQSPRYKVAKRGQDVALRCDPISGHVSLFWYQQALGQGPEFLTYFQNEAQLDKSGLPSDRFFAERPEGSVSTLKIQRTQQEDSAVYLCASSRLGLAGEETQYFGPGTRLLVL.

Only a few counts were recorded for this clonotype. The chain couples TRBV12-3 or TRBV12-4 to TRBJ1-6; D may be TRBD1 (5 bases). This CDR3 comprises 14 residues. V was pared by 6 bases and J by 8 bases, with 14 bases between. The CDR3 nucleotides read TGTGCCAGCAGCCGCGGCAGGGCCTATTCACCCCTCCACTTT. Its translation: CASSRGRAYSPLHF.

The rearrangement joins TRBV2 to TRBJ2-2; 9 nucleotides match TRBD1. Per the germline V gene, CDR1 is SNHLY and CDR2 is FYNNEI. Trimming took 6 bases from V and 6 from J; bases not matched to a gene: 8. The CDR3 loop spans 15 amino acids. The CDR3 bases are TGTGCCAGCAGCCTCGACAGGGGGTTGCCCGGGGAGCTGTTTTTT. Translated, it gives CASSLDRGLPGELFF.

The chain combines TRBV7-2 with TRBJ1-1, with D possibly TRBD1 on 6 matching bases. The CDR3 covers 15 residues. V lost 1 base and J lost 7, with 16 bases in between. Germline V gene data show CDR1 as SGHTA and CDR2 as FQGNSA. The CDR3 region has the DNA TGTGCCAGCAGCTTAGGACCCCGGGAGACAGGTGAAGCTTTCTTT. Protein product: CASSLGPRETGEAFF. The full variable domain, with the rest looked up from reference TRBV7-2 and TRBJ1-1, is GAGVSQSPSNKVTEKGKDVELRCDPISGHTALYWYRQSLGQGLEFLIYFQGNSAPDKSGLPSDRFSAERTGGSVSTLTIQRTQQEDSAVYLCASSLGPRETGEAFFGQGTRLTVV.

In this sample, this clonotype turned up many times. The rearrangement joins TRBV29-1 to TRBJ2-5; 7 bases match TRBD1. V shed 3 bases and J 3 bases; nucleotides not matched to a gene: 7. This CDR3 contains 14 residues. CDR1 and CDR2 (germline): SQVTM, ANQGSEA. The CDR3 loop is CSVDLDRLEETQYF. In DNA, the CDR3 is TGCAGCGTTGACTTGGACAGGCTTGAAGAGACCCAGTACTTC.

This chain connects TRBV9 to TRBJ1-2, with a possible D match to TRBD1 (6 bases). Between the trimmed V and J ends, which lost 0 bases and 5 bases, there was a span of 14 bases. The CDR3 runs to 15 residues. CDR1 is SGDLS and CDR2 is YYNGEE in the germline V gene. The CDR3 reads CASSVEQGGWYGYTF. CDR3 coding DNA: TGTGCCAGCAGCGTAGAACAGGGAGGATGGTATGGCTACACCTTC.

This clonotype was detected a few times. DNA for the CDR3: TGTGCCACCAGTGATACCGTAGCGGGGCGGGAGGAGACCCAGTACTTC. Protein product: CATSDTVAGREETQYF. The chain has TRBV24-1 and TRBJ2-5; 8 bases are a match to TRBD2. Trimming cost V 3 bases and J 5 bases; bases outside gene matches: 10. The germline V gene has CDR1 KGHDR and CDR2 SFDVKD. The CDR3 has 16 residues.

This clonotype has more than one count but fewer than ten. V and J are TRBV6-1 and TRBJ1-6; TRBD1 aligns across 7 bases. There are 16 residues in the CDR3. V dropped 2 bases and J dropped 13; count of bases not matched to a gene: 14. Germline CDR1 is MNHNS and CDR2 is SASEGT. The CDR3 region is CASSERVGDSSIPLHF. DNA of the CDR3: TGTGCCAGCAGTGAAAGAGTCGGGGACAGTTCGATTCCCCTCCACTTT.

This clonotype was seen at least ten times. The chain has TRBV19 and TRBJ2-5, with D unclear. Looked up from germline, CDR1 is LNHDA and CDR2 is SQIVND (reference sequence). This CDR3 comprises 13 residues. V lost 3 bases to trimming and J lost 4 bases, with 9 bases between them. The CDR3 DNA reads TGTGCCAGTAGTATCTGGGGAAGAGAGACCCAGTACTTC. This gives the protein CASSIWGRETQYF.

This clonotype came up a few times. The chain employs TRBV3-2 and TRBJ1-1. TRBV3-2 is assigned pseudogene status. This CDR3 has 15 residues. The DNA for the CDR3 is TGTGCCAGCAGCCAGGCCTTGCAATGGAACACTGAAGCTTTCTTT. This codes for CASSQALQWNTEAFF.

This clonotype was counted ten times or more. The chain recombines TRBV7-6 with TRBJ1-1; tentatively, D is TRBD1 (5 bases). CDR1 SGHVS and CDR2 FNYEAQ come from the germline V gene. V was clipped by 5 bases and J by 3 bases, with 10 bases between them. The CDR3 has 13 residues. CDR3 in amino acids: CASSRGGDTEAFF. DNA for the CDR3: TGTGCCAGCAGCCGGGGGGGTGACACTGAAGCTTTCTTT.

Here the CDR3 DNA reads TGTGCCAGCAGTTACTGGGCAGACAATCAGCCCCAGCATTTT. Translation gives CASSYWADNQPQHF. This chain connects TRBV6-2 or TRBV6-3 to TRBJ1-5; no clear D gene. The CDR3 totals 14 residues. The V gene lost 1 base and the J gene lost 3 bases, with 7 bases spanning the gap. Germline CDR1 reads MNHEY; CDR2 reads SVGEGT.

This clonotype appeared a few times. The V and J genes are TRBV5-1 and TRBJ2-1, with D unclear. Germline CDR1 is SGHRS and CDR2 is YFSETQ. The CDR3 runs 17 residues. V was trimmed by 1 base and J by 0 bases, leaving 14 bases between them. As DNA, the CDR3 is TGCGCCAGCAGCTTGTTGGGTTCCCCGAGCTCCTACAATGAGCAGTTCTTC. It translates to CASSLLGSPSSYNEQFF.

At least ten counts were recorded for this clonotype. The gene calls are TRBV7-7 and TRBJ2-5; TRBD1 aligns across 8 bases. Germline CDR1 and CDR2: SSHAT and FNYEAQ (reference sequence). The CDR3 is 13 residues long. The DNA for the CDR3 is TGTGCTAGCCGCCCAGGACAGGGCGAGACCCAGTACTTC. The encoded protein is CASRPGQGETQYF.

This clonotype has more than one count but fewer than ten. Here the CDR3 reads CASSFTSGGDQEQFF. CDR3 in DNA: TGCGCCAGCAGCTTTACTAGCGGGGGAGACCAAGAGCAGTTCTTC. The chain joins TRBV5-1 to TRBJ2-1, with 11 positions matching TRBD2. CDR3 size: 15 residues. V gave up 2 bases and J gave up 10 bases; unmatched junction bases: 8. Germline lookup yields CDR1 SGHRS and CDR2 YFSETQ.

The CDR3 DNA follows: TGCGCCAGCAGCTTGGGGGCGACAGGGTCTGGGGCCAACGTCCTGACTTTC. This encodes CASSLGATGSGANVLTF. The chain uses TRBV5-1 and TRBJ2-6; 7 nucleotides agree with TRBD1. This CDR3 contains 17 residues. V gave up 0 bases and J gave up 1 base; unmatched junction bases: 4. Germline lookup yields CDR1 SGHRS and CDR2 YFSETQ.

This sequence joins TRBV27 and TRBJ2-1; 9 positions agree with TRBD2. The J segment lost 7 bases and the V segment lost 6 bases, leaving 7 bases of the junction unmatched. Looked up from germline, CDR1 is MNHEY and CDR2 is SMNVEV (reference sequence). CDR3 size: 14 residues. CDR3 sequence (DNA): TGTGCCAGCAGCTCGGCGGGGGGGCGGAATGAGCAGTTCTTC. Amino acids: CASSSAGGRNEQFF.

The V gene is TRBV4-1, the J gene TRBJ1-1; 10 nucleotides agree with TRBD1. The CDR3 spans 16 residues. Looked up from germline, CDR1 is MGHRA and CDR2 is YSYEKL. The V segment lost 4 bases and the J segment 3 bases; nucleotides outside the gene matches: 8. The DNA of the CDR3 is TGCGCCAGCAGCCTAAGACAGGGGGCGGGGGACACTGAAGCTTTCTTT. This sequence encodes CASSLRQGAGDTEAFF.